These 18 T cell receptor beta chains originate from one sample sequenced in a study of cytomegalovirus exposure and HLA in healthy donors. Both 60 Vbeta primers and 13 Jbeta primers went into the PCR. Sequencing used immunoSEQ multiplex PCR; TCRdb keeps in-frame clones, though not all of them. The profile shows around 170,000 clones, 71% of them singletons. The specimen sequenced was PBMCs. The receptors were sampled from a girl between 10 and 17 years old in good health and CMV-seronegative.

The chain carries TRBV19 and TRBJ2-7; 7 nucleotides line up with TRBD2. Germline V CDR1 and CDR2: LNHDA, SQIVND (reference sequence). The length of the CDR3 is 15 residues. V shed 6 bases, J shed 1 base, and the junction held 9 bases outside the gene matches. This CDR3 reads CASSTGSSGSYEQYF. DNA for the CDR3: TGTGCCAGTAGCACCGGTTCTAGCGGTTCCTACGAGCAGTACTTC.

The chain is built from TRBV5-1 and TRBJ1-2, with D perhaps matching TRBD1 (6 bases). This CDR3 has 20 residues. Germline V gene sequence: CDR1 SGHRS, CDR2 YFSETQ. The V and J ends lost 2 bases and 4 bases respectively, with 30 bases between them. DNA of the CDR3: TGCGCCAGCAGCTTTAGGGCACCCGGGACACCAGACCCAAAGATCTATGGCTACACCTTC. Protein product: CASSFRAPGTPDPKIYGYTF.

The chain carries TRBV28 and TRBJ2-3; no reliable D call. V lost 6 bases and J lost 6, with 19 bases in between. Germline V gene data show CDR1 as MDHEN and CDR2 as SYDVKM. CDR3 length: 15 amino acids. CDR3 DNA sequence: TGTGCCAGCAGCATCAACCGACTCTTGTTGGATACGCAGTATTTT. Translation: CASSINRLLLDTQYF.

The V call is TRBV4-1, the J call TRBJ2-7; 7 bases map to TRBD1. Germline CDR1 and CDR2: MGHRA and YSYEKL. The ends lost 2 bases at V and 4 bases at J; junction bases unmatched: 11. The CDR3 covers 16 residues. CDR3 coding DNA: TGCGCCAGCAGCCAATTTTCATCGGGACAGCAATACGAGCAGTACTTC. Its translation: CASSQFSSGQQYEQYF.

This chain connects TRBV19 to TRBJ1-5, with no clear D. The CDR3 is 13 amino acids. Per germline, CDR1 LNHDA and CDR2 SQIVND (reference sequence). Between the trimmed V and J ends, which lost 3 bases and 9 bases, there was a span of 12 bases. CDR3 in amino acids: CASSMDRELPQHF. In nucleotides, the CDR3 is TGTGCCAGTAGTATGGATCGGGAGTTGCCCCAGCATTTT.

This clone turned up a few times. This chain connects TRBV6-5 to TRBJ1-2, with 7 bases matching TRBD1. V gave up 6 bases and J gave up 8 bases; unmatched junction bases: 6. The germline gives CDR1 MNHEY, CDR2 SVGAGI. The CDR3 runs to 12 residues. Here the CDR3 DNA reads TGTGCCAGCAGAGTGACAGGGCTGGGCTACACCTTC. It specifies CASRVTGLGYTF.

The chain is built from TRBV10-3 and TRBJ2-2, with 9 bases that match TRBD2. The length of the CDR3 is 17 residues. Germline V gene data show CDR1 as ENHRY and CDR2 as SYGVKD. V shed 2 bases, J shed 4 bases, and the junction held 8 bases outside the gene matches. The CDR3 DNA reads TGTGCCATCAGTGAGCAGGGCGGGGGGGCGAGCACCGGGGAGCTGTTTTTT. Residues: CAISEQGGGASTGELFF.

The CDR3 nucleotides read TGCGCCAGCAGCTTTAGCGGGGGGGGCACAGATACGCAGTATTTT. It codes for CASSFSGGGTDTQYF. The rearrangement links TRBV5-1 to TRBJ2-3, with TRBD2 matching 11 bases. The J segment lost 1 base and the V segment lost 2 bases, leaving 0 bases of the junction unmatched. CDR1 SGHRS and CDR2 YFSETQ come from the germline V gene. This CDR3 region has 15 residues.

The chain links TRBV27 to TRBJ1-1, with TRBD1 as a possible D gene (5 bases). Germline V gives CDR1 MNHEY, CDR2 SMNVEV (reference sequence). Trimming pared 0 bases from V and 4 bases from J, leaving 15 bases between. The CDR3 loop spans 16 amino acids. The CDR3 region is CASSLSLYRGGTEAFF. The DNA for the CDR3 is TGTGCCAGCAGTTTATCTTTATACCGGGGGGGCACTGAAGCTTTCTTT.

This clone has only a few counts. The chain's CDR3 is CASSQDLSGYSNQPQHF. CDR3 in DNA: TGTGCCAGCAGCCAAGATCTGTCGGGATATAGCAATCAGCCCCAGCATTTT. This chain connects TRBV4-2 to TRBJ1-5, with D unresolved. V dropped 0 bases and J dropped 0 bases, with 12 bases sitting between them. The CDR3 is made up of 17 amino acids. Germline V gene sequence: CDR1 LGHNA, CDR2 YNFKEQ.

This chain uses TRBV7-2 with TRBJ1-2; possible D gene TRBD1, 5 bases. V lost 6 bases, J lost 2 bases, and 10 bases lay in between. The length of the CDR3 is 13 residues. Germline values: CDR1 SGHTA, CDR2 FQGNSA. The DNA of the CDR3 is TGTGCCAGCAGGTCCAAGGGGAACTATGGCTACACCTTC. It specifies CASRSKGNYGYTF.

The CDR3 spells CARSSPGQVGGEAFF. CDR3 DNA sequence: TGTGCCAGAAGCTCGCCCGGACAGGTTGGGGGTGAAGCTTTCTTT. The genes are TRBV7-5 and TRBJ1-1; TRBD1 was called by the table and not checked on the DNA. TRBV7-5 is a pseudogene locus. This CDR3 has 15 amino acids.

The DNA for the CDR3 is TGTGCCAGCAGCTGGCCACGGGGGGCGAACACCGGGGAGCTGTTTTTT. Residues: CASSWPRGANTGELFF. The chain has TRBV7-3 and TRBJ2-2; TRBD2 matches at 7 bases. J gave up 0 bases and V 4 bases, and 5 bases lay outside the gene matches. The CDR3 consists of 16 residues. The germline gives CDR1 SGHTA, CDR2 FQGTGA. The whole variable domain, filled in from reference TRBV7-3 and TRBJ2-2, reads GAGVSQTPSNKVTEKGKYVELRCDPISGHTALYWYRQSLGQGPEFLIYFQGTGAADDSGLPNDRFFAVRPEGSVSTLKIQRTERGDSAVYLCASSWPRGANTGELFFGEGSRLTVL.

This clone was counted only a few times. The germline gene is not matched at one end of the junction; a read error may be the cause. The V gene is TRBV7-9, the J gene TRBJ2-7; 9 bases are shared with TRBD1. CDR1 SEHNR and CDR2 FQNEAQ come from the germline V gene (reference sequence). CDR3 size: 12 residues. CDR3 sequence (DNA): TGTGCCAGCAACTTACAGGGGGCCGAGCAGTACTTC. Residues: CASNLQGAEQYF. The whole variable domain, remainder taken from reference TRBV7-9 and TRBJ2-7, is DTGVSQNPRHKITKRGQNVTFRCDPISEHNRLYWYRQTLGQGPEFLTYFQNEAQLEKSRLLSDRFSAERPKGSFSTLEIQRTEQGDSAMYLCASNLQGAEQYFGPGTRLTVT.

V usage is TRBV18 and J usage is TRBJ1-2, with 8 bases fitting TRBD1. The CDR3 runs 14 residues. Germline CDR1 and CDR2: KGHSH and LQKENI. Trimming took 6 bases from V and 5 from J; bases not matched to a gene: 8. CDR3 residues: CASSSDRDSYGYTF. The CDR3 DNA follows: TGTGCCAGCTCCTCGGACAGGGACTCTTATGGCTACACCTTC. Looking up the rest from reference TRBV18 and TRBJ1-2 gives the full variable domain: NAGVMQNPRHLVRRRGQEARLRCSPMKGHSHVYWYRQLPEEGLKFMVYLQKENIIDESGMPKERFSAEFPKEGPSILRIQQVVRGDSAAYFCASSSDRDSYGYTFGSGTRLTVV.

This clone was recorded once. The chain carries TRBV18 and TRBJ1-3; D not certain. The V end was cut by 0 bases, the J end by 4 bases, with 10 bases between. CDR1 is KGHSH, CDR2 LQKENI, per germline. The CDR3 runs to 15 residues. CDR3 sequence (DNA): TGTGCCAGCTCACCACCGACGGGGTGGGGAAACACCATATATTTT. Its translation: CASSPPTGWGNTIYF.

The chain employs TRBV27 and TRBJ1-1; 7 bases map to TRBD1. Germline assignment: CDR1 MNHEY and CDR2 SMNVEV (reference sequence). J was trimmed by 0 bases and V by 6 bases; bases with no gene match: 7. The CDR3 loop spans 15 amino acids. The DNA for the CDR3 is TGTGCCAGCAGCCAGGACAGGTTTGTGAACACTGAAGCTTTCTTT. The encoded protein is CASSQDRFVNTEAFF.

The chain carries TRBV20-1 and TRBJ2-1; TRBD2 is a possible D gene (5 bases). The CDR3 is 11 amino acids. The V end was cut by 3 bases, the J end by 7 bases, with 7 bases between. Germline CDR1 is DFQATT and CDR2 is SNEGSKA (reference sequence). The DNA of the CDR3 is TGCAGTGCTAGCGGGGTTAATGAGCAGTTCTTC. The encoded protein is CSASGVNEQFF.